The entry that follows covers one T cell receptor (beta chain) sequence. This entry belongs to a study of blood T cell repertoires in COVID-19. In the study overall: Some COVID-19 samples were acute and others convalescent; all came from the United States, Italy and Spain. T cells, B-cell-depleted T cells, or PBMCs provided the cDNA or gDNA that served as material.

The assay was immunoSEQ multiplex PCR, and TCRdb's table has in-frame clones only and misses some. The sample includes 150,000 to 200,000 clones, over 75% of them seen just once. Germline values: CDR1 SGHDN, CDR2 FVKESK. The CDR3 is made up of 18 amino acids. V dropped 0 bases and J dropped 10; count of bases not matched to a gene: 14. The clonotype originates from a woman aged 80 or older with active or convalescent COVID-19. This chain connects TRBV14 to TRBJ1-6, with 8 positions matching TRBD1. Source material: peripheral blood. CDR3: CASSQDPRYRGRGSPLHF. Written as DNA, the CDR3 is TGTGCCAGCAGCCAAGATCCTCGGTACAGGGGGAGGGGATCACCCCTCCACTTT.